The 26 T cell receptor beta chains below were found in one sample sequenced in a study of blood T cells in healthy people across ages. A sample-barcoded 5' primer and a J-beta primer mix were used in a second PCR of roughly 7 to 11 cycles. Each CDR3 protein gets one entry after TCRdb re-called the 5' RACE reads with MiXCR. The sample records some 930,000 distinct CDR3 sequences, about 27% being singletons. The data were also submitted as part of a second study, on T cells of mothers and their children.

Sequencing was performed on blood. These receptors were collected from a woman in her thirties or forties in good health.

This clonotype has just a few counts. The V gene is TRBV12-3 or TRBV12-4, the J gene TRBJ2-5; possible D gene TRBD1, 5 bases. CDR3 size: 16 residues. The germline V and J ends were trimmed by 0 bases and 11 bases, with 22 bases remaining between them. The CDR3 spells CASSLAWGSRVYKQYF. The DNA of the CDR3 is TGTGCCAGCAGTTTAGCGTGGGGCAGTCGGGTTTACAAGCAGTACTTC.

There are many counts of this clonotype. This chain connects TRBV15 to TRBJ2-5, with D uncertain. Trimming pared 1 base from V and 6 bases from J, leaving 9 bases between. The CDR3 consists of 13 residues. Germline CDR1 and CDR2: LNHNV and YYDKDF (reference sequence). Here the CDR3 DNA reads TGTGCCACCAGCAGAGGGGTTGAGCAGACCCAGTACTTC. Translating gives CATSRGVEQTQYF.

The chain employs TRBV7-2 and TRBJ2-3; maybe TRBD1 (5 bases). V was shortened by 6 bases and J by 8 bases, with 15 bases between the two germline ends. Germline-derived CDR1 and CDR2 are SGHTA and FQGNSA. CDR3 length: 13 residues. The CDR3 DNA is TGTGCCAGCAGATTGCAGGGTGGGGTTACGCAGTATTTT. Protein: CASRLQGGVTQYF.

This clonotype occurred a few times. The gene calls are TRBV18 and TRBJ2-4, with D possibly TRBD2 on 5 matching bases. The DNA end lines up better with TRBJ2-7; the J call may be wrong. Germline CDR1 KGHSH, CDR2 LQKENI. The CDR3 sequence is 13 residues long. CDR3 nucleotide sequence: TGTGCCAGCTCACCCGGACTCATGGACGAGCAGTACTTC. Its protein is CASSPGLMDEQYF.

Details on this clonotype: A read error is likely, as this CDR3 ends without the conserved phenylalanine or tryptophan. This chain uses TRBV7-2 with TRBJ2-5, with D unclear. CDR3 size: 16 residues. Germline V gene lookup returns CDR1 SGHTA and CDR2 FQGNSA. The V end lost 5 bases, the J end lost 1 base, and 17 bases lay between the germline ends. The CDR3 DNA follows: TGTGCCAGCAGCGCATTGGCCAGACGAGCCCAAGAGACCCAGTACGTC. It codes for CASSALARRAQETQYV.

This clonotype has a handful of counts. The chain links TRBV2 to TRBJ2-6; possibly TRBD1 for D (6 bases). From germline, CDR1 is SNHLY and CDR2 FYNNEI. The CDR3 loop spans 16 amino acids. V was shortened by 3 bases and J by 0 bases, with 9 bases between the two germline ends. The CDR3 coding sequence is TGTGCCAGCAGTGACCCAGGGGACTCTGGGGCCAACGTCCTGACTTTC. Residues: CASSDPGDSGANVLTF.

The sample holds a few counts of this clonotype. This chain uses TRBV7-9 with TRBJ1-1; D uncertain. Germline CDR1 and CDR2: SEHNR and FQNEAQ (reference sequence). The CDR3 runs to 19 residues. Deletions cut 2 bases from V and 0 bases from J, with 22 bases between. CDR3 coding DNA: TGTGCCAGCAGCTTATTTTTGAGGGTAGAGGAATGGGTGAACACTGAAGCTTTCTTT. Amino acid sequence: CASSLFLRVEEWVNTEAFF.

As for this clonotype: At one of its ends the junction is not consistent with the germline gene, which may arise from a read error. CDR3 DNA: TGCAGTACTAGGAGCCTAAACAGACACGTCGGTGGCTACACCTTC. Residues: CSTRSLNRHVGGYTF. The chain is built from TRBV20-1 and TRBJ1-2, with D uncertain. The germline V gene encodes CDR1 DFQATT and CDR2 SNEGSKA (reference sequence). The CDR3 is 15 residues long.

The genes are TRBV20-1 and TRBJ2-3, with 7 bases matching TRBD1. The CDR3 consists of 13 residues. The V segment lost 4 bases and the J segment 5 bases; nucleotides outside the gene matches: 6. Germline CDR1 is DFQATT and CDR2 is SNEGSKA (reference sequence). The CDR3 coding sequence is TGCAGTGCTAAGTACCCAGGGGGAGATACGCAGTATTTT. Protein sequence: CSAKYPGGDTQYF.

The CDR3 loop reads CASSQEVTASGLDTQYF. The CDR3 DNA reads TGTGCCAGCAGCCAAGAGGTCACCGCGTCCGGGTTGGATACGCAGTATTTT. The rearrangement joins TRBV4-2 to TRBJ2-3; D not certain. There are 17 residues in the CDR3. V was trimmed by 0 bases and J by 6 bases, leaving 19 bases between them. In germline, CDR1 is LGHNA, CDR2 YNFKEQ.

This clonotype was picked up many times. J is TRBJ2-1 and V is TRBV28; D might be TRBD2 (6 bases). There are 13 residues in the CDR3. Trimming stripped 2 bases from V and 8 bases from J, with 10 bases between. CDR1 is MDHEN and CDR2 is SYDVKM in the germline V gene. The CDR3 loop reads CASSLTSNYEQFF. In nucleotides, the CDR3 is TGTGCCAGCAGTTTAACTAGCAACTATGAGCAGTTCTTC.

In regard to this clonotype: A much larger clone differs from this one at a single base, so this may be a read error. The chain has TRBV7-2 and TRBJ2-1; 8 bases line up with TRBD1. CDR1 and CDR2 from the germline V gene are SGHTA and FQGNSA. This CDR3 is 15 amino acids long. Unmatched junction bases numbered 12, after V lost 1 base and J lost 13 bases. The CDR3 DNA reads TGTGCCAGCAGCTTAGGAGCAGGGGGCTTCGAGACCCAGTTCTTC. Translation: CASSLGAGGFETQFF.

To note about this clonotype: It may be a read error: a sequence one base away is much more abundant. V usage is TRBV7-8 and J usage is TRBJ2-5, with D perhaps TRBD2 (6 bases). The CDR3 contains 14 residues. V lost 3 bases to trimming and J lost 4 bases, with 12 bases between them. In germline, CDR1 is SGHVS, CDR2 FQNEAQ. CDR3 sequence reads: CASSFVAGRETQYF. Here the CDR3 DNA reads TGTGCCAGCAGCTTCGTCGCGGGGCGAGAGACCCAGTACTTC.

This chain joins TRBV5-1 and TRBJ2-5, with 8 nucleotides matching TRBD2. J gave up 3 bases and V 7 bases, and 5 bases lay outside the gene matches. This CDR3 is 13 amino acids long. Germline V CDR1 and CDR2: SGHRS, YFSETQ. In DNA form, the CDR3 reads TGCGCCAGCGGGCCGCGGGGGGAAGAGACCCAGTACTTC. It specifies CASGPRGEETQYF.

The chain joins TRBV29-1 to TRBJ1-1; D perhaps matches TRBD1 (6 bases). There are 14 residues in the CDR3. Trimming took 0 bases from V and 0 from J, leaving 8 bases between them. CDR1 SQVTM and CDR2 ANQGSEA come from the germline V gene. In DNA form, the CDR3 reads TGCAGCGTTGAAGATCGGGGGCTGAACACTGAAGCTTTCTTT. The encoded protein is CSVEDRGLNTEAFF. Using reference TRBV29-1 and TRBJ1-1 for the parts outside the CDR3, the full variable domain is SAVISQKPSRDICQRGTSLTIQCQVDSQVTMMFWYRQQPGQSLTLIATANQGSEATYESGFVIDKFPISRPNLTFSTLTVSNMSPEDSSIYLCSVEDRGLNTEAFFGQGTRLTVV.

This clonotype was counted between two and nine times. In DNA, the CDR3 is TGTGCCAGCAGCTTGCTCCAGGCGAACACTGAAGCTTTCTTT. This codes for CASSLLQANTEAFF. The chain joins TRBV7-9 to TRBJ1-1; D remains unclear. V gave up 3 bases and J gave up 1 base, with 9 bases separating them. Germline-derived CDR1 and CDR2 are SEHNR and FQNEAQ (reference sequence). The CDR3 extends over 14 amino acids.

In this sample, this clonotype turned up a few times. In DNA form, the CDR3 reads TGTGCCAGCAGCGTCTCCCGGGCTGTCTATGGCTACACCTTC. Protein: CASSVSRAVYGYTF. This chain connects TRBV9 to TRBJ1-2; D is unresolved. V was shortened by 2 bases and J by 4 bases, with 12 bases between the two germline ends. CDR3 length equals 14 residues. Germline CDR1 is SGDLS and CDR2 is YYNGEE. Together with reference TRBV9 and TRBJ1-2, the CDR3 gives the full variable domain: DSGVTQTPKHLITATGQRVTLRCSPRSGDLSVYWYQQSLDQGLQFLIQYYNGEERAKGNILERFSAQQFPDLHSELNLSSLELGDSALYFCASSVSRAVYGYTFGSGTRLTVV.

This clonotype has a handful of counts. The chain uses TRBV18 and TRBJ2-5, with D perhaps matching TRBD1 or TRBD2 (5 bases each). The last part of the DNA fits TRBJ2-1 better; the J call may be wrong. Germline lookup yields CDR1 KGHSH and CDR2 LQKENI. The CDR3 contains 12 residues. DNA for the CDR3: TGTGCCAGCTCTTCCGGGGTCGGGACCCAGTTCTTC. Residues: CASSSGVGTQFF.

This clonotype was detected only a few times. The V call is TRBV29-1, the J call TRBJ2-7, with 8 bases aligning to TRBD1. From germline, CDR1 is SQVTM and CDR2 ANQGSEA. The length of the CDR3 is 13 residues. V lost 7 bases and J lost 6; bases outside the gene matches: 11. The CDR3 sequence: CSALLGTGPEQYF. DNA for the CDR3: TGCAGCGCACTTCTGGGGACAGGACCCGAGCAGTACTTC.

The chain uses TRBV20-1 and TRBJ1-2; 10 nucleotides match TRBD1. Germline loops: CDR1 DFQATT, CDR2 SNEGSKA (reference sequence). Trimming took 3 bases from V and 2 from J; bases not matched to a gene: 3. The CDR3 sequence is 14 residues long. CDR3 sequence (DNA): TGCAGTGCTAGCCCGGGACAGGGGAACTATGGCTACACCTTC. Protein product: CSASPGQGNYGYTF.

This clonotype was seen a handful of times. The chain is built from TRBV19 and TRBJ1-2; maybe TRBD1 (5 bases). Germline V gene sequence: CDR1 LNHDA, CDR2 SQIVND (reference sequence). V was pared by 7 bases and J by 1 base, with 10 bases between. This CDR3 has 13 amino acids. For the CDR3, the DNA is TGTGCCAGTACATGGGACCATAACTATGGCTACACCTTC. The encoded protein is CASTWDHNYGYTF. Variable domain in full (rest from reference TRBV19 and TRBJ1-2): DGGITQSPKYLFRKEGQNVTLSCEQNLNHDAMYWYRQDPGQGLRLIYYSQIVNDFQKGDIAEGYSVSREKKESFPLTVTSAQKNPTAFYLCASTWDHNYGYTFGSGTRLTVV.

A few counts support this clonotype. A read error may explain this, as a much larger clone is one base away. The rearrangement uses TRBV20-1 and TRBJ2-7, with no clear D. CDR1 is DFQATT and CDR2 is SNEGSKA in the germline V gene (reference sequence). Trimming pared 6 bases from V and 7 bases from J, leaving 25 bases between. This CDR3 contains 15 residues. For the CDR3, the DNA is TGCAGTGCGTATGTGGACGACACAAATTACAATGAGCAGTACTTC. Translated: CSAYVDDTNYNEQYF.

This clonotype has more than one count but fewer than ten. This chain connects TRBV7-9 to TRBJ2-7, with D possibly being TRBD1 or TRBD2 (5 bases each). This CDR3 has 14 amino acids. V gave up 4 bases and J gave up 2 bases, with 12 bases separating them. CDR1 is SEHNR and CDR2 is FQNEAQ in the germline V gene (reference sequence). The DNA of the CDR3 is TGTGCCAGCAGCTCAGAGTGGGACCCCTACGAGCAGTACTTC. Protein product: CASSSEWDPYEQYF. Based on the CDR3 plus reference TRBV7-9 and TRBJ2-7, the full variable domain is DTGVSQNPRHKITKRGQNVTFRCDPISEHNRLYWYRQTLGQGPEFLTYFQNEAQLEKSRLLSDRFSAERPKGSFSTLEIQRTEQGDSAMYLCASSSEWDPYEQYFGPGTRLTVT.

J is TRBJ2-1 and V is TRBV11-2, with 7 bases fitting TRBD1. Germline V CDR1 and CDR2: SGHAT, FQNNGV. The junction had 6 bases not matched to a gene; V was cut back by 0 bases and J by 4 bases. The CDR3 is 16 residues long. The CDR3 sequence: CASSLDPGQPYNEQFF. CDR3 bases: TGTGCCAGCAGCTTAGATCCGGGACAGCCTTACAATGAGCAGTTCTTC.

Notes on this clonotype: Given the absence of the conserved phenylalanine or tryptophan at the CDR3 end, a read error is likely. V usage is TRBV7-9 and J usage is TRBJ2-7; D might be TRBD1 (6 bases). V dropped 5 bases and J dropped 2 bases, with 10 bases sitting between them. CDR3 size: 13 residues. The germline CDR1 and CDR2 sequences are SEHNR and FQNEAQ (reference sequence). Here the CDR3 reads CASSTQGTYEQYY. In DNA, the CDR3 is TGTGCCAGCAGCACACAGGGTACCTACGAGCAGTACTAC.

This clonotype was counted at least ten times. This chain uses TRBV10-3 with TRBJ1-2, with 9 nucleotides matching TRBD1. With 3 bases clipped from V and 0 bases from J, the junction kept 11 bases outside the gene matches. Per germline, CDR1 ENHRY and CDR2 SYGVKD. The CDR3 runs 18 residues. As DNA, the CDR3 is TGTGCCATCAGTGACCCGCCCGGGACAGGGAAAGCTAACTATGGCTACACCTTC. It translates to CAISDPPGTGKANYGYTF.